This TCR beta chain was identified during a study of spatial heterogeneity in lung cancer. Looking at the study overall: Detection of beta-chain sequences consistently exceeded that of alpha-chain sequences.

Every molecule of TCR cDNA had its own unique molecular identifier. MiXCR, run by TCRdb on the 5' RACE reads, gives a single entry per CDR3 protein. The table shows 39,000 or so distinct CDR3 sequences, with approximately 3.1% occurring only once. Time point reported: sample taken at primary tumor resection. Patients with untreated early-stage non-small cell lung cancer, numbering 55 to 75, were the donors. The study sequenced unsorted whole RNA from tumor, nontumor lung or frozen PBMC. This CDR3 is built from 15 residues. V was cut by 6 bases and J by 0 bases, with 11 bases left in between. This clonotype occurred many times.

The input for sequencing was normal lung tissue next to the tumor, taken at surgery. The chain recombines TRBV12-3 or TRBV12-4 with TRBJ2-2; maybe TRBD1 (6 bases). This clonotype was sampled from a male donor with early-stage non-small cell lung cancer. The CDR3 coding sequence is TGTGCCAGCAGGTCCGGGACACCGAACACCGGGGAGCTGTTTTTT. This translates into CASRSGTPNTGELFF.